This TCR beta chain was documented in a study of T-cell reconstitution after alpha-beta-depleted transplantation in children. Findings and limits, study-wide: A year had passed since transplant, and T-cell counts and diversity by then came mostly from newly produced T cells. The origin of high day-60 TCRbeta diversity in some patients lay in surviving recipient T cells and thymic progenitors. Expanded graft clones, several hundred of them, were reportedly the source of alpha-beta T cells about two months after transplant.

Molecular barcoding with unique molecular identifiers was used for the TCRbeta library. TCRdb called the PCR reads again in MiXCR, with one record for every CDR3 protein. Of about 580,000 distinct CDR3 sequences listed, 23% are singletons. This clonotype has at least ten counts. Its antigen remains unknown. The source is a boy under two years old who had a stem cell transplant for acute myeloid leukemia, so the T cells may come from the graft donor. Material: PBMCs, mostly from graft donor cells, obtained 360 days after TCRalphabeta/CD19-depleted stem cell transplant.

The CDR3: CASSLLAGGYDNEQFF. Here the CDR3 DNA reads TGTGCCAGCAGCTTGCTAGCGGGGGGTTACGACAATGAGCAGTTCTTC. The J gene is TRBJ2-1, the V gene TRBV7-9; TRBD2 matches 11 bases. Germline CDR1 SEHNR, CDR2 FQNEAQ (reference sequence). The CDR3 loop spans 16 amino acids. V dropped 3 bases and J dropped 5; count of bases not matched to a gene: 6.